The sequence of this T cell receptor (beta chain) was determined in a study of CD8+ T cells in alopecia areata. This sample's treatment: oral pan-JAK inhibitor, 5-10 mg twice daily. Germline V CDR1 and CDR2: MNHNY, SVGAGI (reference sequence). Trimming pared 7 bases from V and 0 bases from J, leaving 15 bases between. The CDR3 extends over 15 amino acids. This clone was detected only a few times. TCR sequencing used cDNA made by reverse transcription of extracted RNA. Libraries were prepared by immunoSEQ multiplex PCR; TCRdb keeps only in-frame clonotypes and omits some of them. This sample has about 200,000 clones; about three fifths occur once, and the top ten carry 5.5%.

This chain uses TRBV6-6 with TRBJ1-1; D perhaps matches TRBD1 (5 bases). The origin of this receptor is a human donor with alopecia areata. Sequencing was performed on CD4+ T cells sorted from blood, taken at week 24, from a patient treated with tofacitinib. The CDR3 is CASNEPGLLNTEAFF. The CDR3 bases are TGTGCCAGCAACGAACCGGGACTGTTGAACACTGAAGCTTTCTTT.